The T cell receptor (beta chain) described here comes from a study of beta chain features in type 1 diabetes. Trimming shortened V by 0 bases and J by 4 bases, and 13 bases separated the two germline ends. The CDR3 consists of 15 residues. Germline CDR1 SGDLS, CDR2 YYNGEE. Reverse transcription of all isolated RNA meant that expressed TCRB transcripts were sequenced. Libraries were prepared by immunoSEQ multiplex PCR; TCRdb keeps only in-frame clonotypes and omits some of them. The sample comprises hundreds of thousands of clones, roughly a sixth of which are singletons, and about 0.097% rests with the top ten.

J is TRBJ1-2 and V is TRBV9; D remains unclear. Sequencing was done on a sample of naive CD4+ T cells from blood. The TCR was taken from a man aged 18 to 29 in good health. CDR3 DNA: TGTGCCAGCAGCGTAGAGAGTCGGGCAGCCTATGGCTACACCTTC. It encodes CASSVESRAAYGYTF.